The TCR beta chain under discussion was sequenced for a study of T-cell reconstitution after alpha-beta-depleted transplantation in children. The authors prepared the TCRbeta library with unique molecular identifiers. TCRdb ran MiXCR on the PCR reads and lists one entry per CDR3 protein. This table holds 240,000 or so distinct CDR3 sequences, about 12% found once. This clonotype was counted many times. V lost 4 bases and J lost 8, with 21 bases in between. The CDR3 totals 15 residues. Per germline, CDR1 SGHTS and CDR2 YDEGEE. The sample consisted of PBMCs from the stem cell graft donor, taken from the stem cell graft. The sequence was collected from a human donor who donated a stem cell graft to a child with acute lymphoblastic leukemia. The chain links TRBV5-8 to TRBJ1-2; possibly TRBD1 for D (5 bases). DNA for the CDR3: TGTGCCAGCAGCCCACTCAAGGGACTCTGGAACGGCTACACCTTC. Its translation is CASSPLKGLWNGYTF.